One sample yielded the 21 T cell receptor beta chains listed below, sequenced in a study of tumor T cells in aggressive B-cell lymphoma. Data came from immunoSEQ multiplex PCR; TCRdb stores just in-frame clones and leaves some out. The profile shows fewer than 5,500 clones, approximately 94% of them singletons. The sequenced sample consisted of tumor tissue. These receptors came from an adult with diffuse large B cell lymphoma.

The gene calls are TRBV29-1 and TRBJ1-2; D is uncertain. The germline CDR1 and CDR2 sequences are SQVTM and ANQGSEA. Trimming took off 4 bases at V and 1 base at J, with 10 bases between the two ends. This CDR3 contains 13 residues. The CDR3 DNA reads TGCAGCGTTGGAGAAGCCGTTAACTATGGCTACACCTTC. It yields the protein CSVGEAVNYGYTF.

V and J are TRBV6-1 and TRBJ2-2; possibly TRBD1 for D (6 bases). V shed 3 bases and J shed 2 bases, with 7 bases lying between them. CDR3 length: 14 amino acids. CDR1 is MNHNS, CDR2 SASEGT, per germline. The CDR3 nucleotides read TGTGCCAGCAGTGAGGGGGCTAACACCGGGGAGCTGTTTTTT. This sequence encodes CASSEGANTGELFF.

V is TRBV2 and J is TRBJ1-5; 12 bases agree with TRBD1. The J segment lost 6 bases and the V segment lost 6 bases, leaving 6 bases of the junction unmatched. Per the germline V gene, CDR1 is SNHLY and CDR2 is FYNNEI. The CDR3 spans 15 residues. The CDR3 protein is CASRGTGGEFQPQHF. The CDR3 DNA sequence: TGTGCCAGCAGGGGGACAGGGGGCGAATTTCAGCCCCAGCATTTT.

The chain employs TRBV28 and TRBJ2-5, with TRBD2 matching 12 bases. Near its end, the DNA agrees better with TRBJ2-7, so the J call may be wrong. CDR1 and CDR2 from the germline V gene are MDHEN and SYDVKM. The CDR3 contains 18 residues. This CDR3 is CASSFVTSGSYPSYEQYF. CDR3 nucleotides: TGTGCCAGCAGTTTCGTGACTAGCGGGAGCTATCCCTCCTACGAGCAGTACTTC.

The J gene is TRBJ1-1, the V gene TRBV6-4; D possibly corresponds to TRBD1 (5 bases). Germline V lookup: CDR1 MRHNA, CDR2 SNTAGT. Trimming cost V 2 bases and J 0 bases, with 19 bases left between them. The CDR3 consists of 18 residues. CDR3 DNA: TGTGCCAGCAGTGACCCAACTAAGTGGCGGGGGATGAACACTGAAGCTTTCTTT. Translation gives CASSDPTKWRGMNTEAFF.

The V and J genes are TRBV6-1 and TRBJ2-5; 9 bases line up with TRBD2. Trimming at V came to 8 bases and at J to 3 bases, leaving 4 bases not matched to a gene. The CDR3 covers 13 residues. The V gene's germline CDR1 is MNHNS and CDR2 SASEGT. CDR3 bases: TGTGCCAGCCGATCTAGCGGGGAAGAGACCCAGTACTTC. Protein product: CASRSSGEETQYF.

V and J are TRBV4-3 and TRBJ1-5; 9 nucleotides match TRBD1. Trimming cost V 0 bases and J 6 bases; bases outside gene matches: 15. Germline CDR1 is LGHNA and CDR2 is YSLEER. The CDR3 has 19 amino acids. The DNA of the CDR3 is TGCGCCAGCAGCCAAGAATACAGGGGGCGAAATCGGTTTGGTCAGCCCCAGCATTTT. Translated: CASSQEYRGRNRFGQPQHF.

This clone was observed once. The gene calls are TRBV7-3 and TRBJ2-1, with TRBD2 identical over 11 bases. The CDR3 extends over 17 amino acids. V trimming: 5 bases; J trimming: 3 bases; junction bases outside the gene matches: 9. The germline V gene has CDR1 SGHTA and CDR2 FQGTGA. CDR3 DNA sequence: TGTGCCAGCAGCACCACGGGACTAGCGGATATCTACAATGAGCAGTTCTTC. Translation gives CASSTTGLADIYNEQFF.

V and J are TRBV7-9 and TRBJ2-5; D remains unclear. V was trimmed by 2 bases and J by 3 bases, leaving 7 bases between them. This CDR3 has 13 residues. Germline values: CDR1 SEHNR, CDR2 FQNEAQ (reference sequence). The CDR3, as DNA: TGTGCCAGCAGCTTAAGTAGCAAAGAGACCCAGTACTTC. Translated, it gives CASSLSSKETQYF.

The chain is built from TRBV27 and TRBJ2-3; D is ambiguous. Trimming pared 3 bases from V and 0 bases from J, leaving 7 bases between. CDR1 and CDR2 (germline): MNHEY, SMNVEV (reference sequence). The CDR3 extends over 14 amino acids. The CDR3: CASSFIPSTDTQYF. The CDR3 DNA sequence: TGTGCCAGCAGTTTCATCCCAAGCACAGATACGCAGTATTTT.

This clone was observed a few times. CDR3 sequence (DNA): TGTGCCAGCAGTTTAACAGGGCTGGTGTACGAGCAGTACTTC. This sequence encodes CASSLTGLVYEQYF. J is TRBJ2-7 and V is TRBV27; D is possibly TRBD1 (6 bases). CDR1 is MNHEY, CDR2 SMNVEV, per germline (reference sequence). With 2 bases removed from V and 4 bases from J, the gap between germline ends came to 12 bases. The CDR3 has 14 amino acids.

This chain uses TRBV6-5 with TRBJ2-7, with TRBD1 identical over 10 bases. Germline V CDR1 and CDR2: MNHEY, SVGAGI. Unmatched junction bases numbered 4, after V lost 9 bases and J lost 5 bases. The CDR3 totals 12 residues. For the CDR3, the DNA is TGTGCCAGTCGACAGGGGGCAAACGAGCAGTACTTC. Residues: CASRQGANEQYF.

Comment on this clone: Within the sample, other DNA sequences also encode this same CDR3. The chain has TRBV7-2 and TRBJ1-1; TRBD1 might be the D (5 bases). CDR1 is SGHTA, CDR2 FQGNSA, per germline. Between the trimmed V and J ends, which lost 2 bases and 2 bases, there was a span of 9 bases. The CDR3 loop spans 14 amino acids. CDR3 sequence (DNA): TGTGCCAGCAGCTTATATAGGGGCAACACTGAAGCTTTCTTT. This gives the protein CASSLYRGNTEAFF.

The rearrangement uses TRBV7-9 and TRBJ1-6, with 9 bases identical to TRBD1. This CDR3 has 16 amino acids. The V gene end was trimmed by 5 bases and the J gene end by 5 bases; junction bases not matched to a gene: 7. The germline CDR1 and CDR2 sequences are SEHNR and FQNEAQ (reference sequence). CDR3 region: CASSPTRTGDNSPLHF. The DNA for the CDR3 is TGTGCCAGCAGCCCCACCCGGACAGGGGATAATTCACCCCTCCACTTT.

V is TRBV16 and J is TRBJ1-1; 8 nucleotides line up with TRBD1. The germline CDR1 and CDR2 sequences are KGHSY and FQNENV. The CDR3 runs 14 residues. V gave up 1 base and J gave up 12 bases; unmatched junction bases: 10. CDR3 DNA: TGTGCCAGCAGCCAATTAACTTCAGGACAGGGTTCTTTCTTT. Protein product: CASSQLTSGQGSFF.

The genes are TRBV9 and TRBJ2-1; 14 bases fit TRBD2. This CDR3 has 14 residues. The V and J ends lost 7 bases and 4 bases, in that order; junction bases with no gene match: 1. Germline assignment: CDR1 SGDLS and CDR2 YYNGEE. The CDR3 sequence: CASGTSGGYNEQFF. In DNA form, the CDR3 reads TGTGCCAGCGGGACTAGCGGGGGTTACAATGAGCAGTTCTTC.

The chain employs TRBV6-1 and TRBJ2-7; D may be TRBD2 (5 bases). Trimming removed 4 bases at V and 5 bases at J, with 21 bases between. Germline values: CDR1 MNHNS, CDR2 SASEGT. The CDR3 length is 16 residues. The CDR3 loop is CASSAINRGYSDEQYF. The CDR3 bases are TGTGCCAGCAGTGCAATTAACCGGGGTTATTCGGACGAGCAGTACTTC.

This clone was observed a single time. The chain carries TRBV4-3 and TRBJ2-7; 8 bases map to TRBD1. The V gene's germline CDR1 is LGHNA and CDR2 YSLEER. V was pared by 0 bases and J by 3 bases, with 4 bases of the junction left unmatched. The CDR3 loop spans 15 amino acids. The CDR3 bases are TGCGCCAGCAGCCAAGAGGACAGGGTCAACTACGAGCAGTACTTC. It is translated as CASSQEDRVNYEQYF.

The J gene is TRBJ2-1, the V gene TRBV18; 9 nucleotides line up with TRBD2. Germline CDR1 is KGHSH and CDR2 is LQKENI. V gave up 4 bases and J gave up 5 bases; unmatched junction bases: 3. CDR3 length: 14 residues. The CDR3 DNA follows: TGTGCCAGCTCACTAGCGGGAGCCCACAATGAGCAGTTCTTC. It specifies CASSLAGAHNEQFF.

The V gene is TRBV9, the J gene TRBJ2-1; D is unclear. Trimming cost V 4 bases and J 7 bases, with 6 bases left between them. The germline V gene has CDR1 SGDLS and CDR2 YYNGEE. The length of the CDR3 is 11 residues. The CDR3 DNA reads TGTGCCAGCAGCACCACAAATGAGCAGTTCTTC. It encodes CASSTTNEQFF.

The V call is TRBV2, the J call TRBJ2-6, with a tentative D call TRBD2 (6 bases). Germline CDR1 is SNHLY and CDR2 is FYNNEI. The V gene lost 4 bases and the J gene lost 0 bases, with 10 bases spanning the gap. The CDR3 totals 16 residues. CDR3 nucleotide sequence: TGTGCCAGCAGTGTGGGGGGTACCTCTGGGGCCAACGTCCTGACTTTC. Amino acids: CASSVGGTSGANVLTF.